Below, one TCR beta chain is given with its context. The sample comes from a study of blood T cell repertoires in COVID-19. On the study more broadly: Samples taken during acute and convalescent COVID-19 were collected in the United States, Italy and Spain. The cDNA or gDNA used as material had been derived from T cells, B-cell-depleted T cells, or PBMCs.

Seattle-derived patients entered the study during active infection and were followed longitudinally. Per the original methods: Reference gene primer amplification yielded estimated nucleated cell counts. Measured with immunoSEQ multiplex PCR; TCRdb has only the in-frame clones, and not every one. The V and J calls and clone size are taken from that table; D and trimming were inferred from the DNA. The sample holds around 330,000 clones; around 89% are singletons and the top ten take approximately 1.6%. CDR3 length equals 15 residues. V lost 4 bases and J lost 1; bases outside the gene matches: 4. Looked up from germline, CDR1 is SGHRS and CDR2 is YFSETQ.

The specimen was peripheral blood. This receptor was taken from a woman aged 30 to 39 with COVID-19, enrolled during active disease. The chain carries TRBV5-1 and TRBJ2-2; TRBD1 agrees at 7 bases. The CDR3 coding sequence is TGCGCCAGCAGCGACCGGACAGGGAACACCGGGGAGCTGTTTTTT. The encoded protein is CASSDRTGNTGELFF.